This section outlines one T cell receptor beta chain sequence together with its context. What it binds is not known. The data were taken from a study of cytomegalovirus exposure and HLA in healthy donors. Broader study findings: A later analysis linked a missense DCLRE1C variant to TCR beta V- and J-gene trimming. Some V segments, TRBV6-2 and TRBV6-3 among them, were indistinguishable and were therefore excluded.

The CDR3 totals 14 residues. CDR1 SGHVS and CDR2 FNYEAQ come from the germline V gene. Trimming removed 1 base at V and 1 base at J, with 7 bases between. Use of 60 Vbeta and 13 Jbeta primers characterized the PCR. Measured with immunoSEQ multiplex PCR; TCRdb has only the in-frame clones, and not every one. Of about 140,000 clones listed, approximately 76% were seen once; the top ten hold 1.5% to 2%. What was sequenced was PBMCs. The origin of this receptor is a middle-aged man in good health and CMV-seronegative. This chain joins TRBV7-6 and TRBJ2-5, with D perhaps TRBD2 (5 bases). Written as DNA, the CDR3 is TGTGCCAGCAGCTTAGGGGCGGGCCAAGAGACCCAGTACTTC. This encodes CASSLGAGQETQYF.